This T cell receptor beta chain was profiled in a study of cytomegalovirus exposure and HLA in healthy donors. Study details: About 82 million unique TCRs from HLA-typed donors were held in an early release of data.

Regarding this clone: No antigen is known for it.

Researchers ran the PCR with 60 Vbeta and 13 Jbeta primers. Assay used: immunoSEQ multiplex PCR; TCRdb lists only in-frame clones, some missing. This table has some 170,000 clones, over 70% appearing once. CDR1 and CDR2 (germline): MNHEY, SMNVEV (reference sequence). Losses at the gene ends were 5 bases for V and 8 bases for J; bases not matched to a gene: 3. The CDR3 totals 12 residues. General study points: The authors excluded some V segments, including TRBV6-2 and TRBV6-3, as indistinguishable. From TCR beta sequences, most subjects' HLA-A and HLA-B alleles were reportedly predicted accurately.

Input material: PBMCs. V usage is TRBV27 and J usage is TRBJ1-2; 9 bases agree with TRBD1. The receptor was derived from a woman aged 50 to 60 in good health and CMV-seropositive. The chain's CDR3 is CASSGQGRGYTF. The CDR3 DNA follows: TGTGCCAGCAGTGGACAGGGGCGCGGCTACACCTTC.